A single T cell receptor (beta chain) is shown here with its context. Antigen: not known. The entry originates in a study of T cell responses to AZD1222 COVID-19 vaccine. General study results and limits: Clonal diversity was possibly underestimated, and the donors were mostly white British, with more females. It was only after the peak T cell response that any repertoires were sampled. Researchers report vaccine-associated CD4 TCRs spanning spike, with dominance at 160-218 and 743-854.

Sequenced by immunoSEQ multiplex PCR; TCRdb stores in-frame clones only, minus some. The table has around 130,000 clones, approximately 92% seen once; the top ten hold 4.2%. The sequenced sample was peripheral blood, obtained 28 days after the second dose of the MenACWY control vaccine. The source of this sequence is an adult who received the MenACWY meningococcal vaccine as a control.

This chain's CDR3 is CATSREKWGIFSNQPQHF. CDR3 nucleotides: TGTGCCACCAGCAGGGAGAAGTGGGGGATCTTTAGCAATCAGCCCCAGCATTTT. This chain connects TRBV15 to TRBJ1-5; a weak D match, TRBD1 (5 bases). Trimming removed 3 bases at V and 0 bases at J, with 18 bases between. Germline loops: CDR1 LNHNV, CDR2 YYDKDF (reference sequence). The CDR3 sequence is 18 residues long.